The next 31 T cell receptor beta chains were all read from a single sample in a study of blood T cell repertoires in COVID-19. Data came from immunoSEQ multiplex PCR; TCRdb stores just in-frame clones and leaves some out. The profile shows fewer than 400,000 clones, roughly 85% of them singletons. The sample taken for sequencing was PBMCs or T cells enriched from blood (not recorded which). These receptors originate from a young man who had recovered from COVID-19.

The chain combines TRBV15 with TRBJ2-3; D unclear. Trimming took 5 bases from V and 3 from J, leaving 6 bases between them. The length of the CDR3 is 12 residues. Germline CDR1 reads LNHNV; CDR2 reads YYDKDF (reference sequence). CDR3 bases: TGTGCCACCAGCGGGCGAACAGATACGCAGTATTTT. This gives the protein CATSGRTDTQYF.

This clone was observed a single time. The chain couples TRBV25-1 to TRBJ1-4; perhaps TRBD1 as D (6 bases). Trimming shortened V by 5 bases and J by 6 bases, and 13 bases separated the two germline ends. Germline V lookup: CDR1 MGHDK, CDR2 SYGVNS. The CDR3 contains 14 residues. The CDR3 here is CASSNRDADEKLFF. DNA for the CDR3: TGTGCCAGCAGTAACAGGGATGCGGATGAAAAACTGTTTTTT.

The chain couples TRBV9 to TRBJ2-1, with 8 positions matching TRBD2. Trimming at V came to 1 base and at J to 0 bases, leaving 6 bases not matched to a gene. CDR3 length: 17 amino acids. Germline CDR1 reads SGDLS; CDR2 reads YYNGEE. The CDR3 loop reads CASSVMAGGNSYNEQFF. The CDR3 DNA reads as TGTGCCAGCAGCGTAATGGCGGGGGGTAACTCCTACAATGAGCAGTTCTTC. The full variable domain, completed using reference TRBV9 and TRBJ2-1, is DSGVTQTPKHLITATGQRVTLRCSPRSGDLSVYWYQQSLDQGLQFLIQYYNGEERAKGNILERFSAQQFPDLHSELNLSSLELGDSALYFCASSVMAGGNSYNEQFFGPGTRLTVL.

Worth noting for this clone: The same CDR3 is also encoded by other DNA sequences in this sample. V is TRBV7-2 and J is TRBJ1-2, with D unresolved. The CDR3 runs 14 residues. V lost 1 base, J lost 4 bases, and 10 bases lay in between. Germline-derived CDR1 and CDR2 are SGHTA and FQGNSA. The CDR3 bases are TGTGCCAGCAGCTTAGGGCCTGGAGGCTATGGCTACACCTTC. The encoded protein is CASSLGPGGYGYTF.

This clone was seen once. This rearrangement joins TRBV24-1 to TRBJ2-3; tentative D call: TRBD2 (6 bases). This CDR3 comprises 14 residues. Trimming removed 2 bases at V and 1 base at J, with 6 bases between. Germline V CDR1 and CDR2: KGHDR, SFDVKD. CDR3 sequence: CATSDSGGTDTQYF. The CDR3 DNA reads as TGTGCCACCAGTGATTCGGGGGGCACAGATACGCAGTATTTT.

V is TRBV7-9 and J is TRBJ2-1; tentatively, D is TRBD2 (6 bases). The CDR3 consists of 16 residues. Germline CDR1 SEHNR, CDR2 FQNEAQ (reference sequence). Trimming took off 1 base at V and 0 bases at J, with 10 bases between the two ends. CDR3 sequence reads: CASSLGGGNSYNEQFF. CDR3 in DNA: TGTGCCAGCAGCTTAGGTGGGGGGAACTCCTACAATGAGCAGTTCTTC.

The chain's CDR3 is CASSEAFVRAETQYF. CDR3 nucleotides: TGTGCCAGCAGTGAGGCGTTTGTGAGGGCCGAGACCCAGTACTTC. The chain employs TRBV2 and TRBJ2-5; perhaps TRBD2 as D (5 bases). The CDR3 is 15 residues long. Germline V gene sequence: CDR1 SNHLY, CDR2 FYNNEI. Between the trimmed V and J ends, which lost 3 bases and 5 bases, there was a span of 16 bases.

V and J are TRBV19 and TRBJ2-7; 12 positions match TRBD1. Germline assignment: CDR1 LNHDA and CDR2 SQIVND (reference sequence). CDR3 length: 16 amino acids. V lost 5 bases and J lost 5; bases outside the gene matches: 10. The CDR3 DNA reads TGTGCCAGTAGTCCGATCCTCGGGACAGGGGGCCACGAGCAGTACTTC. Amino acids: CASSPILGTGGHEQYF.

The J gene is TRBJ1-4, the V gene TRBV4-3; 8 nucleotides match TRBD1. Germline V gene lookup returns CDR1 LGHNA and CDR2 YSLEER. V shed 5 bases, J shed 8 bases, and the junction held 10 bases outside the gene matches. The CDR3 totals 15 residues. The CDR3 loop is CASSSQTGVGEKLFF. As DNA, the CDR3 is TGCGCCAGCAGCAGTCAGACAGGGGTCGGGGAAAAACTGTTTTTT.

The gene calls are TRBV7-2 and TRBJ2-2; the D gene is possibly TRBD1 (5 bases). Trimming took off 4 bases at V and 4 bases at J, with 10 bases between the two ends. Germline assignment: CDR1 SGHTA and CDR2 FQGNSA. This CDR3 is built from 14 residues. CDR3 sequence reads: CASSSQGFTGELFF. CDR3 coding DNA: TGTGCCAGCAGCTCGCAGGGTTTCACCGGGGAGCTGTTTTTT. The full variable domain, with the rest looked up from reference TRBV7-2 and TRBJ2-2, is GAGVSQSPSNKVTEKGKDVELRCDPISGHTALYWYRQSLGQGLEFLIYFQGNSAPDKSGLPSDRFSAERTGGSVSTLTIQRTQQEDSAVYLCASSSQGFTGELFFGEGSRLTVL.

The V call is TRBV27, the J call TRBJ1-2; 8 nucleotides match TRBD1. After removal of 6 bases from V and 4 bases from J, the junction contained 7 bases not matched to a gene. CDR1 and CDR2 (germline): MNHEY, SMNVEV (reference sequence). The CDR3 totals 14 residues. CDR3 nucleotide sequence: TGTGCCAGCAGCCCCGGGACAGGAATCTATGGCTACACCTTC. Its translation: CASSPGTGIYGYTF.

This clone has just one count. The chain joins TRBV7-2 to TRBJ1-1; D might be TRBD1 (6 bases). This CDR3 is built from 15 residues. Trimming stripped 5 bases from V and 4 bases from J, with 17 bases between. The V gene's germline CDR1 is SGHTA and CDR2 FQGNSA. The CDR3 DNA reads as TGTGCCAGCAGCAAAACGGCAGGGGTCAGCACTGAAGCTTTCTTT. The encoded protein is CASSKTAGVSTEAFF.

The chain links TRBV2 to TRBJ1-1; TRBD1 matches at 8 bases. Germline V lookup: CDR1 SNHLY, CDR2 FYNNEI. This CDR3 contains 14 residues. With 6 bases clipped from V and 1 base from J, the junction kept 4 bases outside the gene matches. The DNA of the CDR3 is TGTGCCAGCAGGGACAGGGATCGGAACACTGAAGCTTTCTTT. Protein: CASRDRDRNTEAFF.

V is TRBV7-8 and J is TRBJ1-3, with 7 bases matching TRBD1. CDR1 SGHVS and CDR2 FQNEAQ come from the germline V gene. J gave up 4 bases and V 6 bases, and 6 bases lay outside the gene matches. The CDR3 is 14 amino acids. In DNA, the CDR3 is TGTGCCAGCAGGTTCAGGGGGTCAGGAAACACCATATATTTT. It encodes CASRFRGSGNTIYF.

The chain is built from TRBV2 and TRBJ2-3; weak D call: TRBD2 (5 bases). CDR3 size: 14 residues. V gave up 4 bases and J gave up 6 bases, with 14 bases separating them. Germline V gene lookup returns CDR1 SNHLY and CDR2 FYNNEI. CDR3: CASSAIGRADTQYF. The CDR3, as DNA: TGTGCCAGCAGTGCTATAGGGCGGGCGGATACGCAGTATTTT.

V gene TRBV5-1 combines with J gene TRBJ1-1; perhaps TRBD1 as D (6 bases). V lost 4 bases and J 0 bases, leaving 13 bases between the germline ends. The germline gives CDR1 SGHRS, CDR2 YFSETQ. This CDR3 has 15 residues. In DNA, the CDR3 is TGCGCCAGCAGCCCCAGGACAGACCTGAACACTGAAGCTTTCTTT. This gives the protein CASSPRTDLNTEAFF.

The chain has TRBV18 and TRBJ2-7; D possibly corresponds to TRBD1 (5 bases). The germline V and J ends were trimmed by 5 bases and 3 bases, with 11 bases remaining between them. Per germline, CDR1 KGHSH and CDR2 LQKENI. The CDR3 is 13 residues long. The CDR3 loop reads CASSSRQFYEQYF. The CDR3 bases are TGTGCCAGCTCATCAAGACAGTTCTACGAGCAGTACTTC. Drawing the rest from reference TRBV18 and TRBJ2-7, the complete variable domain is NAGVMQNPRHLVRRRGQEARLRCSPMKGHSHVYWYRQLPEEGLKFMVYLQKENIIDESGMPKERFSAEFPKEGPSILRIQQVVRGDSAAYFCASSSRQFYEQYFGPGTRLTVT.

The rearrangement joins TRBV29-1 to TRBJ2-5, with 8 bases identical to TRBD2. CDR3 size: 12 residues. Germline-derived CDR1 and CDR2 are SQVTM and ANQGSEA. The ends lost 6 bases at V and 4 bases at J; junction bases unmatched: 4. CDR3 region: CSVSGGRETQYF. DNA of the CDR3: TGCAGCGTCAGCGGGGGTCGAGAGACCCAGTACTTC. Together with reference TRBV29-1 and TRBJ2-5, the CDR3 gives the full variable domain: SAVISQKPSRDICQRGTSLTIQCQVDSQVTMMFWYRQQPGQSLTLIATANQGSEATYESGFVIDKFPISRPNLTFSTLTVSNMSPEDSSIYLCSVSGGRETQYFGPGTRLLVL.

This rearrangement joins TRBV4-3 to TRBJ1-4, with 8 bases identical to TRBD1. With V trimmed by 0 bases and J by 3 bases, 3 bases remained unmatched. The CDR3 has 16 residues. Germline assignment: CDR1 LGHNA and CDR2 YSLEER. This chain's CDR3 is CASSQEGQGSNEKLFF. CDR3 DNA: TGCGCCAGCAGCCAAGAAGGACAGGGATCTAATGAAAAACTGTTTTTT.

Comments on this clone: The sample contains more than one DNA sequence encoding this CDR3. CDR3 residues: CASSLGGRDYGYTF. CDR3 DNA: TGTGCCAGCAGCTTGGGGGGCAGAGACTATGGCTACACCTTC. The chain joins TRBV5-6 to TRBJ1-2; a weak D match, TRBD1 (5 bases). V was shortened by 0 bases and J by 3 bases, with 9 bases between the two germline ends. The germline gives CDR1 SGHDT, CDR2 YYEEEE. CDR3 size: 14 residues.

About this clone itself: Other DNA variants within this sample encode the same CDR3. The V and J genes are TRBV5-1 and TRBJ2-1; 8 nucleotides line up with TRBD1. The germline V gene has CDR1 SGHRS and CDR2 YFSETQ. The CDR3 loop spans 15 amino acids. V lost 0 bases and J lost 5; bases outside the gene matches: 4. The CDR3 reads CASSLAGQGNNEQFF. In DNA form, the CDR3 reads TGCGCCAGCAGCTTGGCAGGACAGGGAAACAATGAGCAGTTCTTC.

CDR3 bases: TGTGCCAGTAGTTTGGTGGAGCTTTATAGCAATCAGCCCCAGCATTTT. It codes for CASSLVELYSNQPQHF. The chain carries TRBV19 and TRBJ1-5; unclear D gene. Germline V gene sequence: CDR1 LNHDA, CDR2 SQIVND (reference sequence). This CDR3 is 16 amino acids long. V dropped 5 bases and J dropped 0 bases, with 14 bases sitting between them.

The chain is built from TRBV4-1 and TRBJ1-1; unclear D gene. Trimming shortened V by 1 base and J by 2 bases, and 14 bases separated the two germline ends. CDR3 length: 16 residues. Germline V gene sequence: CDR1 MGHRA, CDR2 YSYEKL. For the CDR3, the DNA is TGCGCCAGCAGCCAAGTTCATGGCGGACTCAACACTGAAGCTTTCTTT. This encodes CASSQVHGGLNTEAFF.

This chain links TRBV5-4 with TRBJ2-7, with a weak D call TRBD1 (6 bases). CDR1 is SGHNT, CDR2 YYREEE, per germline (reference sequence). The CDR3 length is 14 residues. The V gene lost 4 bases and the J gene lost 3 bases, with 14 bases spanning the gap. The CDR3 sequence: CASSPDRGGYEQYF. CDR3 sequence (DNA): TGTGCCAGCAGCCCAGATCGAGGGGGCTACGAGCAGTACTTC.

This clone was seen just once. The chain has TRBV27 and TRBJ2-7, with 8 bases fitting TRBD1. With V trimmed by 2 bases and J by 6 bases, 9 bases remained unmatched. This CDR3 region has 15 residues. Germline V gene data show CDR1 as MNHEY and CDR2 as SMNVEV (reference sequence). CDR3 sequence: CASSLGRGQVGEQYF. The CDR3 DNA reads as TGTGCCAGCAGTTTAGGCAGGGGGCAAGTCGGCGAGCAGTACTTC.

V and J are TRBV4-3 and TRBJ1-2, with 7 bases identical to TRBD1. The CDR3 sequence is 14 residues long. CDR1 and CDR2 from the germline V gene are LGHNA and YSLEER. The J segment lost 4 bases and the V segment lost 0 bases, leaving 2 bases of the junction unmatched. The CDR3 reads CASSQEPGGYGYTF. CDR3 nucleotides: TGCGCCAGCAGCCAAGAGCCAGGGGGCTATGGCTACACCTTC.

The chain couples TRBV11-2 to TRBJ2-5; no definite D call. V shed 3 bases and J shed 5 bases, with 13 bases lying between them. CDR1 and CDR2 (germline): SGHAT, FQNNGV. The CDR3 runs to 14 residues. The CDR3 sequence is CASSFRLPDETQYF. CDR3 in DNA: TGTGCCAGCAGCTTCCGACTCCCTGACGAGACCCAGTACTTC.

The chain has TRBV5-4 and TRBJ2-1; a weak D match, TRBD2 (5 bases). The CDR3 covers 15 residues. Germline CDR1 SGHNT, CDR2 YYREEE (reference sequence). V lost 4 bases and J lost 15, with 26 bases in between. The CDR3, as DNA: TGTGCCAGCAGCACCGGGGAATCGACCCAAGGGTGGCGGTTCTTC. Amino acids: CASSTGESTQGWRFF. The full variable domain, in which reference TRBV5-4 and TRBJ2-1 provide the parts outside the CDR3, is ETGVTQSPTHLIKTRGQQVTLRCSSQSGHNTVSWYQQALGQGPQFIFQYYREEENGRGNFPPRFSGLQFPNYSSELNVNALELDDSALYLCASSTGESTQGWRFFGPGTRLTVL.

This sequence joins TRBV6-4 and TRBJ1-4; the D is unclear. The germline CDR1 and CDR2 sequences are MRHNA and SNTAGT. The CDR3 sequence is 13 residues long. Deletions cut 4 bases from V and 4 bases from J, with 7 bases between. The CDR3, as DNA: TGTGCCAGCAGTGTGACAAGTAATGAAAAACTGTTTTTT. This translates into CASSVTSNEKLFF.

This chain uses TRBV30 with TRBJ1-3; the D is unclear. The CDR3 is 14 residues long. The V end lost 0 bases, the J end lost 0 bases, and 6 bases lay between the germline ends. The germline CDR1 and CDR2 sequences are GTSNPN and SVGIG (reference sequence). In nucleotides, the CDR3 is TGTGCCTGGAGTGTACTTTTCTCTGGAAACACCATATATTTT. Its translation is CAWSVLFSGNTIYF.

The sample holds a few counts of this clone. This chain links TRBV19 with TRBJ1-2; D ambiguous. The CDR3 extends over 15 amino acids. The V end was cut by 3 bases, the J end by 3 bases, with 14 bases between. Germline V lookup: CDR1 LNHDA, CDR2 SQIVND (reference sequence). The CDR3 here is CASSIPSTTHYGYTF. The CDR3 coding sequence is TGTGCCAGTAGTATCCCTTCGACAACGCACTATGGCTACACCTTC.